This T cell receptor beta chain was sequenced for a study of control samples from healthy donors and cancer patients. Trimming cost V 6 bases and J 3 bases, with 11 bases left between them. This CDR3 is 14 amino acids long. The germline CDR1 and CDR2 sequences are MGHDK and SYGVNS. Assay used: immunoSEQ multiplex PCR; TCRdb lists only in-frame clones, some missing. The sample lists about 73,000 clones, roughly nine tenths occurring once. The genes are TRBV25-1 and TRBJ2-2, with a weak D call TRBD2 (6 bases). The source is a man aged 60-69 years with lung cancer. The source material was PBMCs. This chain's CDR3 is CASRRREDTGELFF. CDR3 bases: TGTGCCAGCAGACGGAGGGAAGACACCGGGGAGCTGTTTTTT.